The T cell receptor (beta chain) under discussion was sequenced for a study of Graves' ophthalmopathy and Graves' hyperthyroidism. This clonotype was observed many times. Its antigen remains unidentified. This CDR3 spans 13 amino acids. V shed 6 bases and J shed 3 bases, with 15 bases lying between them. Looked up from germline, CDR1 is SQVTM and CDR2 is ANQGSEA. Amplification of the TCR beta CDR3 regions used RNA transcripts (as template). Second-round multiplex PCR came after first-round RT-PCR with HTBI primers. MiXCR, applied by TCRdb to the multiplex PCR reads, yields one record per CDR3 protein. The profile shows around 1,200,000 distinct CDR3 sequences, 35% to 40% of them singletons. Points from the study as a whole: Blood also carried most expanded thyroid clonotypes exceeding 0.001 frequency. Ophthalmopathy progression cases were predicted by the model with approximately 66% sensitivity and 72.22% specificity.

Excluded: other autoimmune disease, uncontrolled infection, pregnancy or lactation. A diagnosis was made from clinical symptoms together with serum thyroxine, TRAb, thyroid ultrasound and orbital computed tomography. The chain uses TRBV29-1 and TRBJ2-7, with D tentatively TRBD1 (6 bases). Sequenced: peripheral blood or thyroid tissue (not recorded which). The sequence came from an adult man with Graves' hyperthyroidism. The CDR3 nucleotides read TGCAGCGTGATCTTCGGACAGCACTACGAGCAGTACTTC. This sequence encodes CSVIFGQHYEQYF.